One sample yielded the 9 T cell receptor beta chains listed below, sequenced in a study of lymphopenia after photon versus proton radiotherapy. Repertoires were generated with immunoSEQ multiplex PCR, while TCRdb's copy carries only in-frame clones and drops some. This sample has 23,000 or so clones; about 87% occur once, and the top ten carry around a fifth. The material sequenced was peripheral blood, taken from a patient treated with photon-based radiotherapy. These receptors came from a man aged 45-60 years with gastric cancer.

The CDR3: CASSERTGARDEQFF. As DNA, the CDR3 is TGCGCCAGCAGTGAGCGGACAGGGGCTAGGGATGAGCAGTTCTTC. This sequence joins TRBV10-1 and TRBJ2-1; the match to TRBD1 covers 9 bases. The V gene's germline CDR1 is WNHNN and CDR2 SYGVQD (reference sequence). V dropped 2 bases and J dropped 8; count of bases not matched to a gene: 7. The length of the CDR3 is 15 residues.

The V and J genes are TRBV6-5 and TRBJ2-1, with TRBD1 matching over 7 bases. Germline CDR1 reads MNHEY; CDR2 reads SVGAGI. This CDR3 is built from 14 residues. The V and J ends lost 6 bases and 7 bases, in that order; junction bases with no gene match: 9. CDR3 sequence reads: CASSTQGVINEQFF. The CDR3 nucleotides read TGTGCCAGCAGCACCCAGGGGGTGATTAATGAGCAGTTCTTC.

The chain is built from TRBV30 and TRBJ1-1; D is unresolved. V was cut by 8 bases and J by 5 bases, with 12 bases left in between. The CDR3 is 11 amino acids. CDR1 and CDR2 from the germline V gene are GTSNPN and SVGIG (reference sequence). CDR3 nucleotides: TGTGCCGGCGCGAGTTGGACTGAAGCTTTCTTT. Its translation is CAGASWTEAFF.

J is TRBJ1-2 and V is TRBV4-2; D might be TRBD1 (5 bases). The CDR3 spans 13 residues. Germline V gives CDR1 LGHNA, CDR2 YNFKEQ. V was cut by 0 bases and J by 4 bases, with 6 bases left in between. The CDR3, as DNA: TGTGCCAGCAGCCAAGAGACAGCCTATGGCTACACCTTC. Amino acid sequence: CASSQETAYGYTF.

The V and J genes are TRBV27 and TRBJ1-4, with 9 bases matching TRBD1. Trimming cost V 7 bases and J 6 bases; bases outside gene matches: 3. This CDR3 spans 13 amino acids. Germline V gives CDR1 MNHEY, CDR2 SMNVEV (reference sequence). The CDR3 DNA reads TGTGCCAGCACCGGGACAGGGTATGAAAAACTGTTTTTT. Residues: CASTGTGYEKLFF.

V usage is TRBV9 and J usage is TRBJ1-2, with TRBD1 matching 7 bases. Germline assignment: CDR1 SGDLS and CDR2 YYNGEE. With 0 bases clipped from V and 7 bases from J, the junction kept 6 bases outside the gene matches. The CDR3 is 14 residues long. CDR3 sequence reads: CASSVAGQGVGYTF. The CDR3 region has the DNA TGTGCCAGCAGCGTAGCTGGGCAGGGGGTTGGCTACACCTTC.

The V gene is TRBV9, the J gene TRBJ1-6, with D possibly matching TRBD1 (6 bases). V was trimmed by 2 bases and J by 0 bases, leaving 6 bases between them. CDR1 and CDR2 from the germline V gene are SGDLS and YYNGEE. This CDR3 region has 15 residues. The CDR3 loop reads CASSVDSSYNSPLHF. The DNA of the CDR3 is TGTGCCAGCAGCGTGGACAGCTCCTATAATTCACCCCTCCACTTT.

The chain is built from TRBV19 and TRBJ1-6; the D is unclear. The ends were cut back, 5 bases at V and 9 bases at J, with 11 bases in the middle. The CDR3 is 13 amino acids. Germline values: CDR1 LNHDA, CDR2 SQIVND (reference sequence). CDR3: CASSSGSSSPLHF. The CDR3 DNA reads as TGTGCCAGTAGTTCCGGGAGTAGTTCACCCCTCCACTTT.

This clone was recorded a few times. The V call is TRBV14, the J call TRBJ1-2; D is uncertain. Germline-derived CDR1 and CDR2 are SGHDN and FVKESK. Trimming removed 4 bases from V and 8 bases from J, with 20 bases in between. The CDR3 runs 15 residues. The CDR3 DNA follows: TGTGCCAGCAGCCCGATTCCAGGCGAGCTGTCAGGCTACACCTTC. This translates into CASSPIPGELSGYTF.